This T cell receptor (beta chain) comes out of a study of blood T cell repertoires in COVID-19. Looking at the study overall: Samples representing acute and convalescent COVID-19 were sourced from the United States, Italy and Spain. The cDNA or gDNA used as material had been derived from T cells, B-cell-depleted T cells, or PBMCs.

Germline CDR1 SGHTA, CDR2 FQGTGA. There are 15 residues in the CDR3. Trimming at V came to 4 bases and at J to 4 bases, leaving 6 bases not matched to a gene. Original processing notes: Amplification with reference gene primers provided the estimates of nucleated cell counts. This table comes from immunoSEQ multiplex PCR, and its TCRdb copy is limited to in-frame clones, with some not included. The V and J calls and clone size come from that table; D and trimming were worked out from the DNA. The table lists approximately 280,000 clones, around 89% of them singletons. The V call is TRBV7-3, the J call TRBJ2-2; the match to TRBD1 covers 7 bases. Sequencing used peripheral blood. This receptor was identified in an older woman with acute or convalescent COVID-19. The CDR3 loop reads CASSSRQGGTGELFF. The CDR3 DNA follows: TGTGCCAGCAGCTCTAGACAGGGCGGCACCGGGGAGCTGTTTTTT.